This T cell receptor (beta chain) was observed in a study of shared clonotypes between healthy human individuals. Across the whole study: Per donor, CD8 memory used one plate, CD8 naive used two, CD4 memory used three and CD4 naive used three. Overall study results and limits: Among the subsets, naive ones generally showed larger estimated richness than memory ones.

Sorted subsets were amplified in replicate PCRs using about 200 ng DNA, 25,000 to 30,000 T cell genomes. The method was immunoSEQ multiplex PCR; TCRdb's version includes in-frame clones alone and lacks a portion of them. The sample lists about 680,000 clones, about 91% occurring once. The CDR3 runs 14 residues. J gave up 5 bases and V 2 bases, and 2 bases lay outside the gene matches. Germline CDR1 is MDHEN and CDR2 is SYDVKM. Naivety among CD8 cells was defined by CD45RO negativity and positive CCR7 selection, thereby excluding terminally differentiated effector memory CD45RA+ cells. Donors, healthy HIV-negative adults, lacked recent acute infections or vaccinations. In regard to this clone: Its antigen is unknown.

The V call is TRBV28, the J call TRBJ1-2, with 10 bases aligning to TRBD1. The sample comprised naive CD8+ T cells sorted from blood. This TCR was recovered from a man aged 30 to 45 in good health. The CDR3 protein is CASSLGTGAYGYTF. The CDR3 DNA follows: TGTGCCAGCAGTTTAGGGACAGGGGCATATGGCTACACCTTC.